Listed below are T cell receptor beta chains from one sample, sequenced in a study of CD8 T cells in ankylosing spondylitis. Each CDR3 protein gets one entry after TCRdb re-called the 5' RACE reads with MiXCR. The table has about 240,000 distinct CDR3 sequences, less than 9.5% seen once; the top ten hold 4% to 5%. The sequenced sample was blood, either unsorted or a sorted T cell fraction (not recorded which). Receptor source: a female donor with ankylosing spondylitis or in good health (not recorded which). The CDR3 runs from the conserved cysteine through the conserved F or W. A D gene is named only where the DNA matches it firmly. Size is omitted from some rows. Given values are once, few, many or a class for expanded clones.

j_call | d_call | clone_size | v_call | cdr3_aa | cdr3_nt
TRBJ1-4 | . | many | TRBV6-5 | CASSYMGRWEKLFF | TGTGCCAGCAGTTATATGGGGCGCTGGGAAAAACTGTTTTTT
TRBJ2-7 | . | many | TRBV5-1 | CASSSGLPGTSYEQYF | TGCGCCAGCAGCTCGGGACTTCCCGGTACCTCCTACGAGCAGTACTTC
TRBJ2-7 | . | many | TRBV6-1 | CASGGPGTPSYEQYF | TGTGCCAGCGGGGGTCCAGGGACCCCCTCCTACGAGCAGTACTTC
TRBJ2-1 | TRBD2 | many | TRBV11-2 | CASSYLGTSGNEQFF | TGTGCCAGCAGCTACCTCGGGACTAGCGGCAATGAGCAGTTCTTC
TRBJ1-2 | . | . | TRBV7-9 | CASSPMGPGGPYGYTF | TGTGCCAGCAGCCCGATGGGCCCCGGAGGACCCTATGGCTACACCTTC
TRBJ2-5 | . | many | TRBV5-4 | CASSLRDDQYF | TGTGCCAGCAGCTTAAGAGACGACCAGTACTTC
TRBJ2-3 | . | many | TRBV5-1 | CASSLEGRSTDTQYF | TGCGCCAGCAGCTTGGAAGGCAGGAGCACAGATACGCAGTATTTT
TRBJ2-3 | TRBD1 | many | TRBV24-1 | CATSDGRQGEDTQYF | TGTGCCACCAGTGATGGTAGACAGGGTGAAGATACGCAGTATTTT
TRBJ2-7 | TRBD2 | many | TRBV2 | CASSPSGRRRYEQYF | TGTGCCAGTAGTCCTAGCGGGAGGCGTAGGTACGAGCAGTACTTC
TRBJ2-7 | . | few | TRBV30 | CAWRNTNYEQYF | TGTGCCTGGAGGAACACGAACTACGAGCAGTACTTC
TRBJ2-2 | . | many | TRBV5-4 | CASSVGIGPWDTGELFF | TGTGCCAGCAGCGTTGGCATCGGCCCTTGGGACACCGGGGAGCTGTTTTTT
TRBJ2-7 | . | many | TRBV11-2 | CASSLGDYEQYF | TGTGCCAGCAGCTTAGGGGATTACGAGCAGTACTTC
TRBJ2-5 | . | many | TRBV5-6 | CASCPWEHHQETQYF | TGTGCCAGCTGCCCCTGGGAACACCACCAAGAGACCCAGTACTTC
TRBJ2-3 | TRBD2 | many | TRBV12-3/TRBV12-4 | CASSLGLAGGLLPTDTQYF | TGTGCCAGCAGTTTGGGACTAGCGGGAGGACTATTACCGACAGATACGCAGTATTTT
TRBJ2-5 | . | many | TRBV5-1 | CASSFQGRETQYF | TGTGCCAGCAGCTTCCAAGGGCGTGAGACCCAGTACTTC
TRBJ2-1 | . | many | TRBV10-3 | CAISGYSGPRFDEQFF | TGTGCCATCAGCGGATATAGCGGCCCGCGGTTCGATGAGCAGTTCTTC
TRBJ1-6 | . | many | TRBV6-1 | CASFPTGGNSPLHF | TGTGCCAGCTTTCCGACTGGCGGGAATTCACCCCTCCACTTT
TRBJ2-2 | . | many | TRBV5-1 | CASSSGLLNTGELFF | TGCGCCAGCAGCTCGGGACTCCTGAACACCGGGGAGCTGTTTTTT
TRBJ2-7 | . | many | TRBV5-1 | CASSLGDQSSYEQYF | TGCGCCAGCAGCTTGGGGGACCAGAGCTCCTACGAGCAGTACTTC
TRBJ2-1 | . | many | TRBV4-3 | CASSQQNYNEQFF | TGCGCCAGCAGCCAGCAAAACTACAATGAGCAGTTCTTC
TRBJ2-7 | TRBD2 | many | TRBV2 | CATQPIAGGEQYF | TGTGCCACCCAACCCATAGCGGGAGGCGAGCAGTACTTC
TRBJ1-1 | TRBD1 | many | TRBV7-9 | CASSNRGENTEAFF | TGTGCCAGCAGCAACAGGGGCGAGAACACTGAAGCTTTCTTT
TRBJ2-5 | TRBD2 | . | TRBV20-1 | CCARGSGRAVGETQYF | TGCTGTGCTAGAGGAAGCGGGAGGGCCGTAGGAGAGACCCAGTACTTC
TRBJ2-3 | TRBD2 | few | TRBV7-2 | CASGTSGSPDTQYF | TGTGCCAGCGGGACTAGCGGGAGTCCAGATACGCAGTATTTT
TRBJ2-2 | TRBD2 | many | TRBV7-7 | CASSPPTIAGITGELFF | TGTGCTAGCAGCCCCCCGACCATAGCGGGAATCACCGGGGAGCTGTTTTTT
TRBJ1-2 | . | . | TRBV7-2 | CASSPRTGRIESGYTF | TGTGCCAGCAGCCCAAGAACAGGCCGAATAGAGAGTGGCTACACCTTC
TRBJ1-2 | . | many | TRBV28 | CASSPLTGNYGYTF | TGTGCCAGCAGCCCCCTTACAGGGAACTATGGCTACACCTTC
TRBJ2-1 | TRBD2 | many | TRBV24-1 | CATSDRSGSTYNEQFF | TGTGCCACCAGTGATCGCAGCGGGAGCACCTACAATGAGCAGTTCTTC
TRBJ1-5 | . | . | TRBV20-1 | CSVEGVAAGKGQPQHF | TGCAGTGTAGAGGGGGTCGCAGCGGGGAAGGGTCAGCCCCAGCATTTT
TRBJ1-2 | TRBD1 | few | TRBV5-6 | CASSFQDRPFDGYTF | TGTGCCAGCAGCTTTCAGGACAGGCCCTTTGATGGCTACACCTTC
TRBJ2-1 | . | many | TRBV7-2 | CASSPLRHEQFF | TGTGCCAGCAGCCCACTCCGTCATGAGCAGTTCTTC
TRBJ2-3 | TRBD1 | many | TRBV5-5 | CASSLEPAGGDTQYF | TGTGCCAGCAGCTTGGAACCGGCAGGGGGAGATACGCAGTATTTT
TRBJ2-3 | . | many | TRBV7-2 | CASSLRRLDTQYF | TGTGCCAGCAGCCTTCGACGGTTAGATACGCAGTATTTT
TRBJ2-1 | TRBD1 | many | TRBV9 | CASSAYRDRVNEQFF | TGTGCCAGCAGCGCATACCGGGACAGGGTCAATGAGCAGTTCTTC
TRBJ2-1 | . | many | TRBV15 | CATSRANNEQFF | TGTGCCACCAGCAGAGCCAACAATGAGCAGTTCTTC
TRBJ2-7 | TRBD2 | many | TRBV5-1 | CASSGTSGSSSYEQYF | TGCGCCAGCAGTGGGACTAGCGGGAGTTCATCCTACGAGCAGTACTTC
TRBJ2-3 | . | many | TRBV5-1 | CASSQGRARTDTQYF | TGCGCCAGCAGTCAGGGGAGGGCCCGGACAGATACGCAGTATTTT